Following are 12 T cell receptor beta chains from one sample sequenced in a study of CD8 T cells in Susac syndrome. With random hexamers, about 0.45 to 1 ug RNA was reverse transcribed. TCRdb redid the calling of the immunoSEQ multiplex PCR reads with MiXCR, one entry per CDR3 protein. The table lists 200,000 to 300,000 distinct CDR3 sequences, about 95% of them singletons, with around 0.1% in the top ten. Sequencing was performed on CD4+ T cells from PBMCs. The source is a human donor with Susac syndrome.

This chain uses TRBV28 with TRBJ2-7, with TRBD1 as a possible D gene (6 bases). V lost 6 bases to trimming and J lost 3 bases, with 9 bases between them. The CDR3 is 12 residues long. CDR1 and CDR2 (germline): MDHEN, SYDVKM. The CDR3 loop is CASRSQGYEQYF. The CDR3 DNA is TGTGCCAGCAGATCACAGGGCTACGAGCAGTACTTC.

This rearrangement joins TRBV4-1 to TRBJ2-1; 7 bases fit TRBD2. Per the germline V gene, CDR1 is MGHRA and CDR2 is YSYEKL. The trim removed 1 base at V and 0 bases at J, leaving 12 bases unmatched. There are 19 residues in the CDR3. CDR3 protein: CASSQVPPLAVSSYNEQFF. DNA of the CDR3: TGCGCCAGCAGCCAAGTACCCCCTCTAGCGGTAAGCTCCTACAATGAGCAGTTCTTC.

This chain joins TRBV29-1 and TRBJ2-1, with TRBD2 identical over 8 bases. Per germline, CDR1 SQVTM and CDR2 ANQGSEA. This CDR3 has 15 amino acids. V was clipped by 3 bases and J by 7 bases; unmatched bases: 11. CDR3 region: CSVEAPAGAGNEQFF. The CDR3 DNA sequence: TGCAGCGTTGAGGCGCCAGCGGGAGCGGGGAATGAGCAGTTCTTC.

This chain uses TRBV12-5 with TRBJ1-1; D ambiguous. Germline CDR1 and CDR2: LGHNT and FRNRAP. V lost 3 bases to trimming and J lost 1 base, with 6 bases between them. CDR3 length: 13 residues. CDR3 sequence (DNA): TGTGCTAGTGGTTTAAAGGAGAACACTGAAGCTTTCTTT. Translated, it gives CASGLKENTEAFF.

This clonotype was seen once. The CDR3: CASRVSVGRHMDGYTF. In DNA form, the CDR3 reads TGTGCCAGCAGGGTCTCGGTGGGGAGGCATATGGACGGCTACACCTTC. The genes are TRBV27 and TRBJ1-2; no definite D call. This CDR3 spans 16 amino acids. Germline-derived CDR1 and CDR2 are MNHEY and SMNVEV (reference sequence). Trimming stripped 6 bases from V and 8 bases from J, with 25 bases between.

This clonotype was counted a few times. V usage is TRBV12-3 or TRBV12-4 and J usage is TRBJ1-5, with D unclear. The CDR3 loop spans 15 amino acids. V was trimmed by 1 base and J by 1 base, leaving 8 bases between them. The CDR3 coding sequence is TGTGCCAGCAGTTTAGATGGGCGGAGCAATCAGCCCCAGCATTTT. Translating gives CASSLDGRSNQPQHF.

The chain links TRBV27 to TRBJ1-1; a weak D match, TRBD1 (6 bases). The CDR3 runs to 15 residues. The germline CDR1 and CDR2 sequences are MNHEY and SMNVEV (reference sequence). Trimming shortened V by 9 bases and J by 0 bases, and 17 bases separated the two germline ends. The CDR3 DNA reads as TGTGCCAGTACGAAATGGGGGCCTATGAACACTGAAGCTTTCTTT. It encodes CASTKWGPMNTEAFF.

This chain joins TRBV15 and TRBJ2-1, with 10 bases identical to TRBD2. V trimming: 1 base; J trimming: 9 bases; junction bases outside the gene matches: 6. Germline V gene lookup returns CDR1 LNHNV and CDR2 YYDKDF (reference sequence). There are 15 residues in the CDR3. CDR3 protein: CATSRVPSGRGEQFF. CDR3 DNA: TGTGCCACCAGCAGAGTACCTAGCGGGAGAGGTGAGCAGTTCTTC.

The J gene is TRBJ1-2, the V gene TRBV4-2; D unclear. Trimming cost V 5 bases and J 4 bases, with 17 bases left between them. This CDR3 is built from 15 residues. Germline loops: CDR1 LGHNA, CDR2 YNFKEQ. CDR3 region: CASSEGRGSGYGYTF. Here the CDR3 DNA reads TGTGCCAGCAGCGAAGGCCGGGGAAGTGGCTATGGCTACACCTTC.

This chain uses TRBV15 with TRBJ1-4, with 7 bases lining up with TRBD1. Germline V CDR1 and CDR2: LNHNV, YYDKDF (reference sequence). This CDR3 comprises 15 residues. After removal of 1 base from V and 6 bases from J, the junction contained 5 bases not matched to a gene. In nucleotides, the CDR3 is TGTGCCACCAGCAGAGGACAGGGAAAGGATGAAAAACTGTTTTTT. Translation: CATSRGQGKDEKLFF.

This chain connects TRBV3-1 to TRBJ1-2; no clear D. Germline values: CDR1 LGHDT, CDR2 YNNKEL (reference sequence). The CDR3 sequence is 14 residues long. V dropped 1 base and J dropped 2 bases, with 8 bases sitting between them. The CDR3 loop is CASSQVRGNYGYTF. The CDR3 DNA follows: TGTGCCAGCAGCCAAGTTCGCGGGAACTATGGCTACACCTTC.

The chain combines TRBV6-5 with TRBJ1-2, with D maybe TRBD1 (6 bases). CDR3 length: 16 residues. From germline, CDR1 is MNHEY and CDR2 SVGAGI. Trimming stripped 2 bases from V and 7 bases from J, with 20 bases between. For the CDR3, the DNA is TGTGCCAGCAGTTACAGGCTTCGGCGGGGGCGCGGTGGCTACACCTTC. Protein sequence: CASSYRLRRGRGGYTF.